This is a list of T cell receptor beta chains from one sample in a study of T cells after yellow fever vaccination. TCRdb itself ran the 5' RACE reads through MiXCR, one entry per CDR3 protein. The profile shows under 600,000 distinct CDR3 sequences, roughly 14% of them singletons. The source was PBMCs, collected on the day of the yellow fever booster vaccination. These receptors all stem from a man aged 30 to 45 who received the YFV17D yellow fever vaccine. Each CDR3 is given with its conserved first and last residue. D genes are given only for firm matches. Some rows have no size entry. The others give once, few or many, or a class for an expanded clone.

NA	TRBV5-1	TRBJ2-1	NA	CASNNWRPGTNNEQFF	TGCGCCAGCAACAATTGGAGGCCCGGAACAAACAATGAGCAGTTCTTC
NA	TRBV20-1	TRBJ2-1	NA	CSARDSPSSYNEQFF	TGCAGTGCTAGGGACTCCCCGAGCTCCTACAATGAGCAGTTCTTC
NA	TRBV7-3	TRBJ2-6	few	CASSLSGTGSGANVLTF	TGTGCCAGCAGCCTTTCCGGAACAGGGTCTGGGGCCAACGTCCTGACTTTC
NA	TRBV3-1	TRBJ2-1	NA	CASSQRALEQFF	TGTGCCAGCAGCCAGAGGGCGTTGGAGCAGTTCTTC
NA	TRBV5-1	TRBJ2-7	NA	CASSTGPGTHNYEQYF	TGCGCCAGCAGCACAGGACCCGGGACTCATAACTACGAGCAGTACTTC
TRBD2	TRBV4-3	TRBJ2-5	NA	CASSQRSTSGWEETQYF	TGCGCCAGCAGCCAAAGATCCACTAGCGGGTGGGAAGAGACCCAGTACTTC
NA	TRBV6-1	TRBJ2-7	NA	CASSLRPATRGVYEQYF	TGTGCCAGCTCCCTACGCCCTGCCACCAGGGGAGTGTACGAGCAGTACTTC
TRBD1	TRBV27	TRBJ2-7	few	CASRARGLGGYEQYF	TGTGCCAGCAGAGCAAGGGGGCTAGGGGGCTACGAGCAGTACTTC
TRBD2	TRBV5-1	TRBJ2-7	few	CASSTNSGGPYEQYF	TGCGCCAGCAGCACAAATAGCGGGGGACCCTACGAGCAGTACTTC
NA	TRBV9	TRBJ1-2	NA	CASSVSSGADYGYTF	TGTGCCAGCAGCGTATCCTCGGGGGCGGACTATGGCTACACCTTC
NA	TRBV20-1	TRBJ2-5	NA	CSALGTHKETQYF	TGCAGTGCCCTGGGGACTCACAAAGAGACCCAGTACTTC
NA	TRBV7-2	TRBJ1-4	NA	CASSPRTATSRKLFF	TGTGCCAGCAGCCCCCGGACCGCAACGTCCAGAAAACTGTTTTTT
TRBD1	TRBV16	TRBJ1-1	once	CASSPYASQGVNTEAFF	TGTGCCAGCAGCCCCTACGCCTCACAGGGGGTGAACACTGAAGCTTTCTTT
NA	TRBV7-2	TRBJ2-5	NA	CASSFAGTPQETQYF	TGTGCCAGCAGCTTTGCCGGGACCCCCCAAGAGACCCAGTACTTC
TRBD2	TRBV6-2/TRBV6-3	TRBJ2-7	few	CASSYSGVSSYEQYF	TGTGCCAGCAGCTATAGCGGGGTGAGCTCCTACGAGCAGTACTTC
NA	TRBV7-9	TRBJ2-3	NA	CASSYDYGASDSDTQYF	TGTGCCAGCAGCTACGATTATGGTGCCTCCGACTCAGATACGCAGTATTTT
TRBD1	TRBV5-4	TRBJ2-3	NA	CASSHTGDDTQYF	TGTGCCAGCAGTCATACAGGGGATGATACGCAGTATTTT
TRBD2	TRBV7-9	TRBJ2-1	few	CASSSTSGRRPGNEQFF	TGTGCCAGCAGCTCAACTAGCGGGAGACGTCCAGGCAATGAGCAGTTCTTC
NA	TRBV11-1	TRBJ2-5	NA	CASGTEETQYF	TGTGCCAGCGGGACGGAAGAGACCCAGTACTTC
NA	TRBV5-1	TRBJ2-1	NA	CASSTPEGYEQFF	TGCGCCAGCAGCACGCCCGAAGGCTATGAGCAGTTCTTC
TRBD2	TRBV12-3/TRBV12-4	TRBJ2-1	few	CASSPLAKLQDEQFF	TGTGCCAGCAGTCCACTAGCGAAACTACAAGATGAGCAGTTCTTC
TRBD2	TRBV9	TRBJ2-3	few	CASSPAGEDTQYF	TGTGCCAGCAGCCCGGCGGGGGAAGATACGCAGTATTTT
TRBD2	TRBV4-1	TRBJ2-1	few	CASSQDSPSGASGSGNEQFF	TGCGCCAGCAGCCAAGATAGCCCCTCCGGGGCTAGCGGGAGTGGGAATGAGCAGTTCTTC
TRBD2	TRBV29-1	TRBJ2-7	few	CSVGLAGVEQYF	TGCAGCGTTGGCTTAGCGGGAGTCGAGCAGTACTTC
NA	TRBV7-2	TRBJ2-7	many	CASSLDLGEQYF	TGTGCCAGCAGCTTAGACCTGGGGGAGCAGTACTTC
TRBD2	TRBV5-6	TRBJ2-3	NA	CASNQGGGRGDTQYF	TGTGCCAGCAACCAAGGCGGAGGGAGGGGAGATACGCAGTATTTT
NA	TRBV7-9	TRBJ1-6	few	CASRNTGLDSPLHF	TGTGCCAGCAGAAATACAGGGCTGGATTCACCCCTCCACTTT
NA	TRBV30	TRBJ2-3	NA	CAWSLPGTGGTDTQYF	TGTGCCTGGAGTCTCCCGGGGACGGGTGGCACAGATACGCAGTATTTT
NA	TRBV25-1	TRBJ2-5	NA	CASRGWGVETQYF	TGTGCCAGCCGTGGCTGGGGGGTAGAGACCCAGTACTTC
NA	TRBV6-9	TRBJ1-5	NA	CASSYSKNRSDTQPQHF	TGTGCCAGCAGTTATTCGAAAAACCGGAGTGACACTCAGCCCCAGCATTTT
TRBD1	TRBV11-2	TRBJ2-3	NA	CASSPGTGRLHPTDTQYF	TGTGCCAGCAGCCCCGGGACAGGGCGTCTCCACCCCACAGATACGCAGTATTTT
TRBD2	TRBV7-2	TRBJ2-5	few	CASSASGTSVETQYF	TGTGCCAGCAGCGCGTCCGGGACTAGCGTTGAGACCCAGTACTTC
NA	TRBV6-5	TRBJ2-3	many	CASSYGNSHTDTQYF	TGTGCCAGCAGTTATGGGAACAGCCACACAGATACGCAGTATTTT
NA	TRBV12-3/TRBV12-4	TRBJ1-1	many	CASSSQGTSEAFF	TGTGCCAGCAGTTCTCAGGGGACCTCTGAAGCTTTCTTT
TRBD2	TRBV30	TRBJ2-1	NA	CALSGGRYNEQFF	TGTGCCTTAAGCGGGGGACGCTACAATGAGCAGTTCTTC
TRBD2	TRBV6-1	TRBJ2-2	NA	CASEGREGHNGELFF	TGTGCCAGCGAAGGGCGGGAGGGCCACAACGGGGAGCTGTTTTTT
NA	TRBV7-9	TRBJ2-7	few	CASSLERGVWYEQYF	TGTGCCAGCAGCTTAGAGCGAGGAGTGTGGTACGAGCAGTACTTC
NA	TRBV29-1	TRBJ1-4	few	CSVKPQGATNEKLFF	TGCAGCGTTAAACCCCAGGGTGCAACTAATGAAAAACTGTTTTTT
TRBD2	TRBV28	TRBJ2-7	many	CASSFPLSGRVTYEQYF	TGTGCCAGCAGTTTCCCCCTCAGCGGGAGGGTGACCTACGAGCAGTACTTC
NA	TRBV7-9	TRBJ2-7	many	CASSLYLNEQYF	TGTGCCAGCAGCTTATACCTGAACGAGCAGTACTTC
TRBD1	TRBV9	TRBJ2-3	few	CASSVSTGGGTDTQYF	TGTGCCAGCAGCGTATCGACAGGGGGAGGCACAGATACGCAGTATTTT